A single T cell receptor beta chain is shown here with its context. Its antigen remains unidentified. The data originate from a study of T cell repertoires in cytomegalovirus infection. Whole-study context: Indications came from public TCR beta signatures; they pointed to CMV infection and to a matching HLA type. Study outcomes and limitations: Across the ex vivo response, the dominant clonotypes were HLA-C-restricted CMV-specific TCR beta clonotypes. Based on cumulative public TCR beta family frequency, carriers of CMV plus the relevant HLA were identified.

TCRdb redid the calling of the reads with MiXCR, one entry per CDR3 protein. The sample carries 130,000 or so distinct CDR3 sequences, about 6.1% recorded once. The source is a human donor in good health (CMV status not recorded). Some clones in this sample may be carry-over from other donors' samples. What was sequenced was PBMCs.

This CDR3 is CASSEFGEGQREQYF. CDR3 DNA: TGTGCCAGCAGTGAATTCGGCGAGGGCCAGAGGGAGCAGTACTTC. The V call is TRBV2, the J call TRBJ2-7; D may be TRBD2 (5 bases). Trimming took off 2 bases at V and 7 bases at J, with 18 bases between the two ends. Germline V gives CDR1 SNHLY, CDR2 FYNNEI. The CDR3 has 15 amino acids.